This T cell receptor (beta chain) was obtained from a study of graft-versus-host responses after intestinal transplantation (dated by TCRdb to about 2021). Regarding the complete study: The transplants that recipients got were multivisceral, liver-intestinal, or isolated intestinal. Graft-versus-host and host-versus-graft alloreactive T cell clones were tracked in the graft, circulation and bone marrow after intestinal transplantation using bulk TCR-beta CDR3 sequencing. Samples from a few later patients were sequenced in-house on an Illumina MiSeq with MiXCR processing rather than by the commercial service. A cohort of around 25 intestinal transplant recipients, including one retransplant, was enrolled, and a few patients lacking pretransplant specimens were excluded. Every recipient was given anti-thymocyte globulin induction, then maintenance tacrolimus and steroids for around three years. To identify alloreactive clones, pre-transplant mixed lymphocyte reaction products were sequenced and compared with unstimulated pre-transplant donor and recipient T cells. Donor T cell macrochimerism was defined as a peak of at least 4% donor T cells among recipient peripheral blood mononuclear cells. General findings and caveats noted by the study authors: The relatively low number and heterogeneity of intestinal transplant patients limited the conclusions. Patients with donor T cell macrochimerism had high GvH to HvG T cell clonal ratios in their allografts. GvH clones were detected in recipient bone marrow, and some of these GvH clones were observed earlier in ileal mucosa or blood, consistent with an intestinal mucosal origin. Early after transplant, peak levels of circulating GvH clones were found to be associated with declines in HvG clones.

In its sample, this clone was seen once. It lacks a known antigen. Per-nucleotide qualities are absent, and no much larger clonotype sits a single base away. V and J are trimmed by 4 bases and 1 base, and the gene matches miss 7 bases of the junction. CDR1 and CDR2 (ENHRY, SYGVKD) derive from the germline V gene. The CDR3 contains 16 residues, cysteine and phenylalanine counted. The entry retains the CDR3 DNA only, 48 bases that are in frame from base 1. In the paper's terms, the time point label means: cells obtained before transplantation from donor or recipient. CD3+CD4+ and CD3+CD8+ populations were FACS-sorted from unstimulated pre-transplant donor and recipient cells taken from spleen or lymph nodes. Library preparation employed the immunoSEQ multiplex PCR assay. For most patients, genomic DNA was isolated with the Qiagen DNeasy Blood and Tissue Kit and shipped frozen to Adaptive Biotechnologies for TCR sequencing. Adaptive Biotechnologies carried out high-throughput TCR-beta CDR3 sequencing of genomic DNA for most patients. The original methods were these. Adaptive's ImmunoSEQ software was the source of the TCR sequencing data for about 18 patients, while a few other patients were processed with MiXCR and VDJtools. To correct CD4 versus CD8 sorting errors, any sequence found in both subsets at a frequency ratio below 5:1 was removed. CDR3 nucleotide sequences shared by donor and recipient were removed because the origin of these sequences could not be assigned. Alloreactive clones required at least 2-fold expansion over unstimulated cells and minimum CFSE-low frequency of 0.002% (template counts) or 0.001% (read counts). Clones were considered mappable if detected in sequenced pre-transplant spleen, lymph node, or MLR CFSE-low populations of the donor or recipient. Cumulative frequency of alloreactive clones was calculated as a percentage of all sequences weighted by copy number. The table was pulled from immuneACCESS by TCRdb, which kept in-frame rearrangements only. Such tables lose some clones; where checked, under half of the loss comes from unresolved V genes, and the rest has no known cause. The V and J calls and the clone size are those of that table, but D and trimming were determined from the DNA. This sample lists 70,000 or so clones; 84% were detected once. Together, the top ten hold 0.39% of the sample.

Sequenced here: unstimulated CD4+ T cells sorted from spleen or lymph node cells, sampled before transplant. Recombination linked TRBV10-3 to TRBJ2-3; TRBD2 aligns with 8 central bases. The clonotype originates from a human donor who was the organ donor for an intestinal transplant. The CDR3 has the sequence CAISGVAGIGTDTQYF. Here is the DNA: TGTGCCATCAGTGGAGTAGCGGGGATCGGCACAGATACGCAGTATTTT.